This entry features one T cell receptor beta chain sequence. The data derive from a study of blood T cell repertoires in COVID-19. For the study at large: Acute-phase and convalescent COVID-19 samples originated in the United States, Italy and Spain.

Repertoires were generated with immunoSEQ multiplex PCR, while TCRdb's copy carries only in-frame clones and drops some. The sample contains about 51,000 clones, roughly 90% of which appear only once. V shed 0 bases and J 4 bases; nucleotides not matched to a gene: 5. CDR3 size: 15 residues. Per germline, CDR1 SGHDN and CDR2 FVKESK. Specimen: peripheral blood. The genes are TRBV14 and TRBJ2-7; 8 bases map to TRBD2. This clonotype was sampled from a man aged 55 to 70 with acute or convalescent COVID-19. The CDR3 protein is CASSQDVGRAYEQYF. CDR3 nucleotide sequence: TGTGCCAGCAGCCAAGATGTCGGGAGGGCTTACGAGCAGTACTTC.